One and the same sample provided the 28 T cell receptor beta chains below, sequenced in a study of beta chain features in type 1 diabetes. Sequencing targeted expressed TCRB transcripts, as all isolated RNA had been reverse transcribed. TCRdb's table, derived via immunoSEQ multiplex PCR, lists solely in-frame clones and lacks some. Among 620,000 or so clones listed, about 14% were seen once. The sequencing input was naive CD4+ T cells from blood. The source of these receptors is a man aged 18 to 35 in good health.

Here the CDR3 reads CASSPNYGYTF. The CDR3 region has the DNA TGTGCCAGCAGCCCTAACTATGGCTACACCTTC. This chain links TRBV28 with TRBJ1-2; D remains unclear. The germline V and J ends were trimmed by 6 bases and 0 bases, with 2 bases remaining between them. CDR3 length: 11 amino acids. Germline CDR1 and CDR2: MDHEN and SYDVKM.

V usage is TRBV7-8 and J usage is TRBJ1-1; weak D call: TRBD1 (5 bases). V dropped 0 bases and J dropped 5 bases, with 19 bases sitting between them. In germline, CDR1 is SGHVS, CDR2 FQNEAQ. The CDR3 has 17 amino acids. The CDR3 loop reads CASSLARFEGRKTEAFF. The CDR3 DNA is TGTGCCAGCAGCTTAGCTCGATTCGAGGGGAGAAAAACTGAAGCTTTCTTT.

The chain has TRBV28 and TRBJ1-2; D is ambiguous. V lost 3 bases to trimming and J lost 4 bases, with 3 bases between them. This CDR3 has 11 amino acids. Germline V lookup: CDR1 MDHEN, CDR2 SYDVKM. The chain's CDR3 is CASSFPYGYTF. CDR3 sequence (DNA): TGTGCCAGCAGTTTTCCCTATGGCTACACCTTC.

This clone came up a few times. The chain is built from TRBV11-2 and TRBJ2-2, with no clear D. Trimming took off 6 bases at V and 4 bases at J, with 6 bases between the two ends. The germline CDR1 and CDR2 sequences are SGHAT and FQNNGV. The CDR3 sequence is 12 residues long. For the CDR3, the DNA is TGTGCCAGCAGGCAAGGCACCGGGGAGCTGTTTTTT. Protein product: CASRQGTGELFF. Together with reference TRBV11-2 and TRBJ2-2, the CDR3 gives the full variable domain: EAGVAQSPRYKIIEKRQSVAFWCNPISGHATLYWYQQILGQGPKLLIQFQNNGVVDDSQLPKDRFSAERLKGVDSTLKIQPAKLEDSAVYLCASRQGTGELFFGEGSRLTVL.

In regard to this clone: The identical CDR3 is also encoded by other nucleotide sequences in the sample. V is TRBV7-3 and J is TRBJ2-3; D is possibly TRBD1 (6 bases). Germline V gene data show CDR1 as SGHTA and CDR2 as FQGTGA. The V and J ends lost 3 bases and 0 bases respectively, with 7 bases between them. There are 14 residues in the CDR3. This CDR3 is CASSLTGSTDTQYF. CDR3 coding DNA: TGTGCCAGCAGCTTGACAGGCAGCACAGATACGCAGTATTTT.

This clone turned up a few times. The chain is built from TRBV5-1 and TRBJ1-2; D is perhaps TRBD1 (6 bases). Per the germline V gene, CDR1 is SGHRS and CDR2 is YFSETQ. This CDR3 has 13 residues. V lost 3 bases and J 8 bases, leaving 14 bases between the germline ends. The CDR3 bases are TGCGCCAGCAGCTCAGGACAGCCTGGCGGCTACACCTTC. Amino acid sequence: CASSSGQPGGYTF.

This clone showed up many times. The chain carries TRBV10-3 and TRBJ2-6; 7 bases map to TRBD1. V lost 6 bases and J lost 4; bases outside the gene matches: 9. Germline-derived CDR1 and CDR2 are ENHRY and SYGVKD. This CDR3 has 16 amino acids. The CDR3 loop reads CAIRGQAQGGANVLTF. The CDR3 region has the DNA TGTGCCATCAGAGGACAGGCTCAAGGAGGGGCCAACGTCCTGACTTTC.

In this sample, this clone turned up a few times. V is TRBV7-8 and J is TRBJ1-2, with 12 bases fitting TRBD1. V dropped 3 bases and J dropped 8; count of bases not matched to a gene: 4. The CDR3 contains 14 residues. Germline CDR1 is SGHVS and CDR2 is FQNEAQ. For the CDR3, the DNA is TGTGCCAGCAGCTTGGGACAGGGGGCGTACGGCTACACCTTC. Protein product: CASSLGQGAYGYTF.

The count of this clone is one. This chain uses TRBV7-3 with TRBJ2-3; D is undetermined. V lost 5 bases and J lost 4, with 16 bases in between. The CDR3 loop spans 15 amino acids. Per the germline V gene, CDR1 is SGHTA and CDR2 is FQGTGA. CDR3 protein: CASSRTPNKADTQYF. For the CDR3, the DNA is TGTGCCAGCAGCCGCACCCCCAACAAGGCAGATACGCAGTATTTT.

This clone was detected a few times. Here the CDR3 DNA reads TGTGCCACCAGCGATAGCGGAGGTCATCAGCCCCAGCATTTT. Amino acids: CATSDSGGHQPQHF. V is TRBV15 and J is TRBJ1-5, with D unresolved. Per germline, CDR1 LNHNV and CDR2 YYDKDF (reference sequence). Trimming cost V 5 bases and J 5 bases, with 13 bases left between them. The CDR3 has 14 residues. The whole variable domain, remainder taken from reference TRBV15 and TRBJ1-5, is DAMVIQNPRYQVTQFGKPVTLSCSQTLNHNVMYWYQQKSSQAPKLLFHYYDKDFNNEADTPDNFQSRRPNTSFCFLDIRSPGLGDTAMYLCATSDSGGHQPQHFGDGTRLSIL.

The chain uses TRBV5-4 and TRBJ1-1; D is undetermined. Germline V gives CDR1 SGHNT, CDR2 YYREEE (reference sequence). This CDR3 is built from 15 residues. The V end was cut by 2 bases, the J end by 0 bases, with 11 bases between. CDR3 protein: CASSLQPLLNTEAFF. CDR3 nucleotides: TGTGCCAGCAGCTTACAGCCGTTATTGAACACTGAAGCTTTCTTT.

This clone has just a few counts. V and J are TRBV6-5 and TRBJ2-7; D is unresolved. The germline CDR1 and CDR2 sequences are MNHEY and SVGAGI. V lost 2 bases, J lost 3 bases, and 14 bases lay in between. There are 15 residues in the CDR3. CDR3 in amino acids: CASSYKVESLYEQYF. The CDR3 nucleotides are TGTGCCAGCAGTTACAAAGTGGAATCCCTCTACGAGCAGTACTTC.

There are a few counts of this clone. The J gene is TRBJ2-3, the V gene TRBV5-1; 8 nucleotides align to TRBD2. Germline CDR1 reads SGHRS; CDR2 reads YFSETQ. CDR3 length: 14 residues. Germline trimming cut 3 bases from V and 8 bases from J; bases unmatched to any gene: 8. The CDR3 sequence is CASSSGLGDATQYF. In nucleotides, the CDR3 is TGCGCCAGCAGCTCGGGACTAGGAGATGCTACGCAGTATTTT.

The CDR3: CASSRDRELYGYTF. In nucleotides, the CDR3 is TGTGCCAGCAGCCGAGACAGGGAGCTCTATGGCTACACCTTC. V usage is TRBV7-2 and J usage is TRBJ1-2; 7 bases map to TRBD1. The trim removed 5 bases at V and 4 bases at J, leaving 7 bases unmatched. In germline, CDR1 is SGHTA, CDR2 FQGNSA. The CDR3 contains 14 residues.

This clone was detected only a few times. This chain joins TRBV10-3 and TRBJ1-2; TRBD1 is a possible D gene (5 bases). In germline, CDR1 is ENHRY, CDR2 SYGVKD. This CDR3 region has 13 residues. With 11 bases removed from V and 7 bases from J, the gap between germline ends came to 20 bases. The chain's CDR3 is CAVTRGGPGGYTF. The CDR3 DNA reads as TGTGCCGTAACCCGTGGGGGTCCGGGTGGCTACACCTTC.

The chain couples TRBV7-2 to TRBJ2-7; D is perhaps TRBD2 (5 bases). Germline V lookup: CDR1 SGHTA, CDR2 FQGNSA. The V end lost 0 bases, the J end lost 3 bases, and 12 bases lay between the germline ends. CDR3 size: 15 residues. This CDR3 reads CASSLAAGRNYEQYF. The CDR3 DNA reads as TGTGCCAGCAGCTTAGCGGCGGGCAGAAACTACGAGCAGTACTTC.

V gene TRBV7-8 combines with J gene TRBJ1-4; D may be TRBD1 (6 bases). The CDR3 consists of 15 residues. The V and J ends lost 5 bases and 4 bases respectively, with 14 bases between them. Germline-derived CDR1 and CDR2 are SGHVS and FQNEAQ. The DNA of the CDR3 is TGTGCCAGCAGCATCCACAGGGACCTTAATGAAAAACTGTTTTTT. The encoded protein is CASSIHRDLNEKLFF.

The V gene is TRBV28, the J gene TRBJ1-2; 8 nucleotides match TRBD1. Germline lookup yields CDR1 MDHEN and CDR2 SYDVKM. The length of the CDR3 is 14 residues. Unmatched junction bases numbered 7, after V lost 2 bases and J lost 8 bases. The CDR3 sequence: CASSLGQGASGYTF. CDR3 nucleotide sequence: TGTGCCAGCAGTTTAGGTCAGGGGGCGAGCGGCTACACCTTC.

The chain is built from TRBV9 and TRBJ2-1, with D possibly matching TRBD2 (6 bases). The germline V gene encodes CDR1 SGDLS and CDR2 YYNGEE. Trimming shortened V by 0 bases and J by 4 bases, and 8 bases separated the two germline ends. The CDR3 consists of 14 residues. This chain's CDR3 is CASSVGRGYNEQFF. DNA for the CDR3: TGTGCCAGCAGCGTAGGACGGGGGTACAATGAGCAGTTCTTC.

The chain uses TRBV7-3 and TRBJ2-5, with D possibly matching TRBD1 (5 bases). Germline V gene sequence: CDR1 SGHTA, CDR2 FQGTGA. This CDR3 contains 14 residues. Trimming shortened V by 5 bases and J by 4 bases, and 14 bases separated the two germline ends. The CDR3 protein is CASSPTVSGETQYF. For the CDR3, the DNA is TGTGCCAGCAGCCCGACAGTGTCAGGAGAGACCCAGTACTTC. The variable domain in full, with the rest retrieved from reference TRBV7-3 and TRBJ2-5, is GAGVSQTPSNKVTEKGKYVELRCDPISGHTALYWYRQSLGQGPEFLIYFQGTGAADDSGLPNDRFFAVRPEGSVSTLKIQRTERGDSAVYLCASSPTVSGETQYFGPGTRLLVL.

Note on this clone: In the same sample, other DNA sequences code for this CDR3. This sequence joins TRBV9 and TRBJ2-2, with D unclear. CDR1 is SGDLS, CDR2 YYNGEE, per germline. The CDR3 extends over 15 amino acids. V was clipped by 0 bases and J by 2 bases, with 8 bases between them. This chain's CDR3 is CASSVARRNTGELFF. Written as DNA, the CDR3 is TGTGCCAGCAGCGTAGCCCGCAGAAACACCGGGGAGCTGTTTTTT.

The chain has TRBV14 and TRBJ2-3, with D possibly TRBD2 on 6 matching bases. From germline, CDR1 is SGHDN and CDR2 FVKESK. Trimming took 0 bases from V and 1 from J, leaving 23 bases between them. This CDR3 has 20 amino acids. The CDR3 DNA is TGTGCCAGCAGCCAAGATAACCTTCTAGCGTATCGACGCCGCACAGATACGCAGTATTTT. Translated, it gives CASSQDNLLAYRRRTDTQYF. Together with reference TRBV14 and TRBJ2-3, the CDR3 gives the full variable domain: EAGVTQFPSHSVIEKGQTVTLRCDPISGHDNLYWYRRVMGKEIKFLLHFVKESKQDESGMPNNRFLAERTGGTYSTLKVQPAELEDSGVYFCASSQDNLLAYRRRTDTQYFGPGTRLTVL.

This clone was seen more than once but under ten times. This chain links TRBV9 with TRBJ1-1; a possible D gene is TRBD1 (6 bases). Germline V gives CDR1 SGDLS, CDR2 YYNGEE. V lost 3 bases to trimming and J lost 6 bases, with 15 bases between them. The CDR3 consists of 14 residues. The CDR3 is CASSALTGYPEAFF. For the CDR3, the DNA is TGTGCCAGCAGCGCCCTTACAGGGTACCCTGAAGCTTTCTTT.

This clone was counted only a few times. The chain employs TRBV7-2 and TRBJ1-2; TRBD1 matches at 9 bases. This CDR3 contains 15 residues. The V gene end was trimmed by 9 bases and the J gene end by 7 bases; junction bases not matched to a gene: 15. The V gene's germline CDR1 is SGHTA and CDR2 FQGNSA. CDR3 nucleotides: TGTGCCAGTCTCAAGGGGGACAGGGATGTCCCTGGCTACACCTTC. Amino acids: CASLKGDRDVPGYTF.

This rearrangement joins TRBV27 to TRBJ1-2; 7 bases match TRBD1. The CDR3 length is 14 residues. Unmatched junction bases numbered 13, after V lost 8 bases and J lost 7 bases. Germline V lookup: CDR1 MNHEY, CDR2 SMNVEV (reference sequence). The CDR3 region is CASRHTAGGPGYTF. The CDR3 DNA reads as TGTGCCAGCCGCCATACCGCAGGGGGACCTGGCTACACCTTC.

The chain recombines TRBV5-1 with TRBJ2-3; D gene unclear. The germline CDR1 and CDR2 sequences are SGHRS and YFSETQ. The CDR3 extends over 15 amino acids. Trimming removed 0 bases from V and 6 bases from J, with 14 bases in between. CDR3 in DNA: TGCGCCAGCAGCTTGGTATCGGGCAGTTTGGATACGCAGTATTTT. This codes for CASSLVSGSLDTQYF. Together with reference TRBV5-1 and TRBJ2-3, the CDR3 gives the full variable domain: KAGVTQTPRYLIKTRGQQVTLSCSPISGHRSVSWYQQTPGQGLQFLFEYFSETQRNKGNFPGRFSGRQFSNSRSEMNVSTLELGDSALYLCASSLVSGSLDTQYFGPGTRLTVL.

J is TRBJ2-2 and V is TRBV27, with 9 nucleotides matching TRBD2. The J segment lost 5 bases and the V segment lost 5 bases, leaving 3 bases of the junction unmatched. The CDR3 has 14 residues. Germline V gene data show CDR1 as MNHEY and CDR2 as SMNVEV (reference sequence). Written as DNA, the CDR3 is TGTGCCAGCAGTATGGCGGGAGGGACCGGGGAGCTGTTTTTT. It specifies CASSMAGGTGELFF.

This chain links TRBV9 with TRBJ1-2, with D uncertain. The V and J ends lost 6 bases and 2 bases respectively, with 11 bases between them. Germline V lookup: CDR1 SGDLS, CDR2 YYNGEE. This CDR3 has 13 amino acids. The CDR3 reads CASTDGSNYGYTF. The CDR3 region has the DNA TGTGCCAGCACTGATGGTTCCAACTATGGCTACACCTTC.